What follows is one T cell receptor (beta chain) and its context. The CDR3 contains 15 residues. The germline V gene has CDR1 PRHDT and CDR2 FYEKMQ (reference sequence). Germline trimming cut 5 bases from V and 2 bases from J; bases unmatched to any gene: 8. These data are taken from a study of blood T cell repertoires in COVID-19. Assay: immunoSEQ multiplex PCR; the TCRdb copy retains only in-frame clones and omits some. Altogether 160,000 or so clones are present, around 84% being singletons, with the ten largest covering under 7%. The TCR comes from a woman aged 45-65 years with COVID-19, enrolled during active disease. The chain joins TRBV13 to TRBJ2-5; 7 nucleotides line up with TRBD2. The specimen was peripheral blood. In DNA, the CDR3 is TGTGCCAGCAGCCCCGCCGGGGGGAGACAAGAGACCCAGTACTTC. It is translated as CASSPAGGRQETQYF.